Each of the 25 T cell receptor beta chains below was sequenced from the same sample in a study of OX40 agonist ivuxolimab in advanced cancers. Repertoires were generated with immunoSEQ multiplex PCR, while TCRdb's copy carries only in-frame clones and drops some. This table has 25,000 to 35,000 clones, less than 90% appearing once. Sequenced here: CD4+ or CD8+ T cells sorted from blood, sampled in a trial of the OX40 agonist ivuxolimab. The receptor set was obtained from an adult with an advanced solid tumor such as melanoma, head and neck, liver or kidney cancer.

The chain combines TRBV15 with TRBJ2-3, with TRBD1 identical over 10 bases. There are 15 residues in the CDR3. In germline, CDR1 is LNHNV, CDR2 YYDKDF (reference sequence). The trim removed 8 bases at V and 2 bases at J, leaving 7 bases unmatched. The CDR3 DNA reads as TGTGCCACCCTCGAGGGACAGGGGATCACAGATACGCAGTATTTT. Encoded protein: CATLEGQGITDTQYF.

The chain recombines TRBV5-1 with TRBJ2-7, with TRBD2 as a possible D gene (6 bases). The germline V and J ends were trimmed by 2 bases and 2 bases, with 20 bases remaining between them. The CDR3 length is 17 residues. From germline, CDR1 is SGHRS and CDR2 YFSETQ. CDR3 protein: CASSLKFAPQRAYEQYF. CDR3 DNA: TGCGCCAGCAGCTTAAAATTTGCGCCACAGCGGGCCTACGAGCAGTACTTC. The full variable domain, rest sourced from reference TRBV5-1 and TRBJ2-7, is KAGVTQTPRYLIKTRGQQVTLSCSPISGHRSVSWYQQTPGQGLQFLFEYFSETQRNKGNFPGRFSGRQFSNSRSEMNVSTLELGDSALYLCASSLKFAPQRAYEQYFGPGTRLTVT.

The V and J genes are TRBV6-1 and TRBJ2-4; no clear D. From germline, CDR1 is MNHNS and CDR2 SASEGT. V lost 7 bases, J lost 5 bases, and 12 bases lay in between. The CDR3 spans 13 residues. This CDR3 reads CASNKAWENIQYF. For the CDR3, the DNA is TGTGCCAGCAACAAAGCGTGGGAAAACATTCAGTACTTC.

The chain links TRBV14 to TRBJ2-7; 8 bases fit TRBD1. Germline V gene sequence: CDR1 SGHDN, CDR2 FVKESK. The CDR3 length is 15 residues. V lost 4 bases, J lost 3 bases, and 8 bases stayed unmatched. Here the CDR3 DNA reads TGTGCCAGCAGCCCCACCGGCAGGGGGCTCTACGAGCAGTACTTC. Its translation: CASSPTGRGLYEQYF.

The rearrangement joins TRBV10-1 to TRBJ2-3; TRBD1 matches 7 bases. J gave up 0 bases and V 5 bases, and 2 bases lay outside the gene matches. Germline V gives CDR1 WNHNN, CDR2 SYGVQD (reference sequence). This CDR3 region has 14 residues. The CDR3 DNA sequence: TGCGCCAGCAGTCAGGGGGTGAGCACAGATACGCAGTATTTT. This codes for CASSQGVSTDTQYF.

This clone was detected only once. The rearrangement joins TRBV19 to TRBJ1-1, with 8 positions matching TRBD1. The CDR3 is 16 residues long. CDR1 and CDR2 (germline): LNHDA, SQIVND (reference sequence). After removal of 0 bases from V and 1 base from J, the junction contained 4 bases not matched to a gene. The CDR3 loop is CASSIERQGWNTEAFF. CDR3 DNA: TGTGCCAGTAGTATAGAGAGACAGGGGTGGAACACTGAAGCTTTCTTT.

The rearrangement joins TRBV27 to TRBJ1-4; D gene unclear. Germline assignment: CDR1 MNHEY and CDR2 SMNVEV (reference sequence). Trimming removed 6 bases at V and 8 bases at J, with 19 bases between. This CDR3 comprises 15 residues. The CDR3 DNA reads TGTGCCAGCAGCGGACCGGGTCCAAGAGGGGAAAAACTGTTTTTT. Protein: CASSGPGPRGEKLFF.

This chain joins TRBV4-1 and TRBJ2-6; unclear D gene. This CDR3 region has 16 residues. CDR1 MGHRA and CDR2 YSYEKL come from the germline V gene. Trimming took 2 bases from V and 1 from J, leaving 9 bases between them. The CDR3 loop is CASSQRPSSGANVLTF. CDR3 DNA: TGCGCCAGCAGCCAACGGCCTTCATCTGGGGCCAACGTCCTGACTTTC.

V and J are TRBV5-6 and TRBJ1-1; a weak D match, TRBD1 (6 bases). V dropped 2 bases and J dropped 4 bases, with 15 bases sitting between them. Looked up from germline, CDR1 is SGHDT and CDR2 is YYEEEE. This CDR3 comprises 15 residues. The CDR3 sequence is CASSFSLQGSTEAFF. CDR3 in DNA: TGTGCCAGCAGCTTTTCGCTGCAGGGGTCCACTGAAGCTTTCTTT.

This chain links TRBV7-3 with TRBJ2-5; the match to TRBD2 covers 7 bases. The length of the CDR3 is 13 residues. The ends lost 7 bases at V and 3 bases at J; junction bases unmatched: 5. In germline, CDR1 is SGHTA, CDR2 FQGTGA. The CDR3 loop reads CASTHAGEETQYF. The CDR3 nucleotides read TGTGCCAGCACCCATGCGGGGGAAGAGACCCAGTACTTC.

Here the CDR3 reads CASSLLGGIEQYF. CDR3 nucleotides: TGTGCCAGCAGTCTCCTGGGGGGGATCGAGCAGTACTTC. This chain uses TRBV27 with TRBJ2-7, with 7 positions matching TRBD2. Germline V gene lookup returns CDR1 MNHEY and CDR2 SMNVEV (reference sequence). This CDR3 contains 13 residues. V was clipped by 5 bases and J by 6 bases; unmatched bases: 7.

The CDR3 sequence: CALSVTTYEQYF. CDR3 coding DNA: TGTGCCTTAAGCGTCACGACCTACGAGCAGTACTTC. The chain couples TRBV30 to TRBJ2-7; D gene uncertain. Germline V gene data show CDR1 as GTSNPN and CDR2 as SVGIG (reference sequence). The CDR3 covers 12 residues. V gave up 7 bases and J gave up 2 bases, with 12 bases separating them.

This chain uses TRBV6-6 with TRBJ1-1; unclear D gene. The CDR3 covers 13 residues. CDR1 and CDR2 (germline): MNHNY, SVGAGI (reference sequence). Deletions cut 2 bases from V and 0 bases from J, with 4 bases between. CDR3 amino acids: CASSYRMNTEAFF. The CDR3 coding sequence is TGTGCCAGCAGTTACAGGATGAACACTGAAGCTTTCTTT.

The J gene is TRBJ2-3, the V gene TRBV9; 7 bases fit TRBD1. The CDR3 totals 15 residues. After removal of 2 bases from V and 4 bases from J, the junction contained 7 bases not matched to a gene. From germline, CDR1 is SGDLS and CDR2 YYNGEE. CDR3: CASSVYGTEADTQYF. The CDR3 DNA is TGTGCCAGCAGCGTTTACGGGACAGAAGCAGATACGCAGTATTTT.

V usage is TRBV18 and J usage is TRBJ1-1; maybe TRBD1 (5 bases). CDR3 length: 15 residues. Germline V gene lookup returns CDR1 KGHSH and CDR2 LQKENI. Trimming stripped 3 bases from V and 3 bases from J, with 14 bases between. The CDR3 reads CASSPAPLQDTEAFF. CDR3 nucleotides: TGTGCCAGCTCACCGGCTCCGTTACAGGACACTGAAGCTTTCTTT.

V gene TRBV28 combines with J gene TRBJ1-1; D unresolved. This CDR3 is 15 amino acids long. Germline CDR1 is MDHEN and CDR2 is SYDVKM. The germline V and J ends were trimmed by 1 base and 0 bases, with 9 bases remaining between them. The CDR3: CASSLFGELNTEAFF. The CDR3 DNA reads TGTGCCAGCAGTTTATTTGGAGAGTTGAACACTGAAGCTTTCTTT.

The chain recombines TRBV6-5 with TRBJ2-3, with a tentative D call TRBD2 (5 bases). With 2 bases removed from V and 2 bases from J, the gap between germline ends came to 11 bases. The CDR3 has 15 amino acids. Germline V gives CDR1 MNHEY, CDR2 SVGAGI. CDR3 sequence (DNA): TGTGCCAGCAGTTACGGTGTCGGACTCACAGATACGCAGTATTTT. Amino acid sequence: CASSYGVGLTDTQYF.

The J gene is TRBJ1-5, the V gene TRBV9; D is uncertain. The CDR3 sequence is 14 residues long. The V gene's germline CDR1 is SGDLS and CDR2 YYNGEE. Trimming cost V 0 bases and J 0 bases, with 4 bases left between them. In nucleotides, the CDR3 is TGTGCCAGCAGCGTAGAAGATAGCAATCAGCCCCAGCATTTT. Translating gives CASSVEDSNQPQHF.

The rearrangement uses TRBV28 and TRBJ2-7; D unclear. The CDR3 contains 15 residues. Per germline, CDR1 MDHEN and CDR2 SYDVKM. The V and J ends lost 1 base and 0 bases respectively, with 10 bases between them. CDR3 in amino acids: CASSLFRASSYEQYF. The DNA of the CDR3 is TGTGCCAGCAGTTTATTCCGGGCGAGCTCCTACGAGCAGTACTTC.

This rearrangement joins TRBV19 to TRBJ1-6, with D hard to call. V lost 4 bases and J 0 bases, leaving 7 bases between the germline ends. CDR1 is LNHDA, CDR2 SQIVND, per germline (reference sequence). The CDR3 loop spans 15 amino acids. CDR3 sequence reads: CASSTGISYNSPLHF. CDR3 bases: TGTGCCAGTAGTACCGGGATCTCCTATAATTCACCCCTCCACTTT.

J is TRBJ2-1 and V is TRBV30; D is possibly TRBD2 (6 bases). Per germline, CDR1 GTSNPN and CDR2 SVGIG (reference sequence). The CDR3 runs to 18 residues. The V gene lost 0 bases and the J gene lost 8 bases, with 26 bases spanning the gap. In DNA, the CDR3 is TGTGCCTGGAGTGTACGTGAGGCGAGGGTGACCCGGGACTATGAGCAGTTCTTC. Translating gives CAWSVREARVTRDYEQFF.

The V and J genes are TRBV27 and TRBJ2-3; possible D gene TRBD2, 7 bases. CDR1 MNHEY and CDR2 SMNVEV come from the germline V gene (reference sequence). The CDR3 covers 20 residues. V dropped 1 base and J dropped 3 bases, with 26 bases sitting between them. In DNA, the CDR3 is TGTGCCAGCAGTTTATTTTCGGGGGGCGGGACTTGGGATTCTACAGATACGCAGTATTTT. It is translated as CASSLFSGGGTWDSTDTQYF.

This clone was counted once. The J gene is TRBJ2-3, the V gene TRBV7-2, with D perhaps given as TRBD1 or TRBD2 (5 bases each). The V end lost 3 bases, the J end lost 2 bases, and 12 bases lay between the germline ends. Germline CDR1 and CDR2: SGHTA and FQGNSA. The CDR3 runs 15 residues. The CDR3: CASSFRDPITDTQYF. The CDR3 DNA sequence: TGTGCCAGCAGCTTCCGGGACCCGATCACAGATACGCAGTATTTT.

V is TRBV7-9 and J is TRBJ2-5; 11 nucleotides line up with TRBD2. The CDR3 loop spans 14 amino acids. Germline lookup yields CDR1 SEHNR and CDR2 FQNEAQ (reference sequence). The ends lost 6 bases at V and 11 bases at J; junction bases unmatched: 11. CDR3 DNA sequence: TGTGCCAGCAGTTTAACTAGCGGGAGTATCGAACAGTACTTC. Its protein is CASSLTSGSIEQYF.

The chain recombines TRBV9 with TRBJ1-1; a possible D gene is TRBD1 (5 bases). Germline V gives CDR1 SGDLS, CDR2 YYNGEE. The CDR3 runs 15 residues. The V and J ends lost 2 bases and 4 bases respectively, with 15 bases between them. The CDR3 bases are TGTGCCAGCAGCGTCCTCCAGGGATTGAGCACTGAAGCTTTCTTT. This gives the protein CASSVLQGLSTEAFF. The full variable domain, rest sourced from reference TRBV9 and TRBJ1-1, is DSGVTQTPKHLITATGQRVTLRCSPRSGDLSVYWYQQSLDQGLQFLIQYYNGEERAKGNILERFSAQQFPDLHSELNLSSLELGDSALYFCASSVLQGLSTEAFFGQGTRLTVV.